What follows are 14 T cell receptor beta chains derived from one specimen sequenced in a study of post-analysis software for immune sequencing data (dated by TCRdb to about 2015). Broad study findings and their caveats: Significantly higher frequencies in patients than in controls were found for roughly 5 TRBV segments, including TRBV5-6, TRBV5-1 and TRBV20-1.

The receptor library was made with PCR. Reads for this sample came from an Illumina HiSeq 2500. To reduce PCR and sequencing biases, unique molecular identifiers were built into the TCR beta cDNA libraries. TCRdb reran the public reads through fastp at Q25 and MiXCR, keeping productive beta chains. Rows are combined by CDR3 protein, so each entry shows the most common genes and DNA. The sample yields approximately 730,000 distinct CDR3 sequences; 35% to 55% were counted once. The ten largest clones take up 4.9% of the sample. No antigen is known for these receptors. The specimen was blood. These receptor sequences come from a girl between 5 and 17 years old with multiple sclerosis.

This clonotype was seen a few times. The genes are TRBV6-6 and TRBJ2-7; D possibly matches TRBD1 or TRBD2 (7 bases each). The CDR3 sequence is 16 residues long. Germline CDR1 is MNHNY and CDR2 is SVGAGI (reference sequence). V lost 2 bases and J lost 2, with 16 bases in between. The CDR3 region has the DNA TGTGCCAGCAGTTACATGGGAGGGGGCAGTACCTACGAGCAGTACTTC. Its protein is CASSYMGGGSTYEQYF.

The chain employs TRBV7-2 and TRBJ2-3; D possibly matches TRBD1 or TRBD2 (5 bases each). The CDR3 covers 14 residues. CDR1 and CDR2 from the germline V gene are SGHTA and FQGNSA. The germline V and J ends were trimmed by 10 bases and 2 bases, with 16 bases remaining between them. The CDR3 sequence is CAIARGAHTDTQYF. For the CDR3, the DNA is TGTGCCATTGCTCGAGGGGCCCACACAGATACGCAGTATTTT.

This clonotype has just a few counts. The chain uses TRBV7-2 and TRBJ2-5; D is ambiguous. V lost 7 bases, J lost 5 bases, and 8 bases lay in between. This CDR3 is built from 11 residues. Per the germline V gene, CDR1 is SGHTA and CDR2 is FQGNSA. This chain's CDR3 is CASNSEETQYF. The CDR3 DNA is TGTGCCAGCAACTCAGAGGAGACCCAGTACTTC.

V and J are TRBV6-6 and TRBJ2-5; D perhaps matches TRBD1 (6 bases). Germline V gene lookup returns CDR1 MNHNY and CDR2 SVGAGI (reference sequence). V gave up 2 bases and J gave up 11 bases, with 27 bases separating them. CDR3 length equals 17 residues. The CDR3 DNA follows: TGTGCCAGCAGTTACCCTGACAGGTTTTCTTCCTACAATGAGCAGTACTTC. Protein: CASSYPDRFSSYNEQYF.

In its sample, this clonotype was seen a few times. This chain links TRBV7-2 with TRBJ2-5; D is unclear. The V end was cut by 0 bases, the J end by 3 bases, with 5 bases between. In germline, CDR1 is SGHTA, CDR2 FQGNSA. The CDR3 has 13 amino acids. The CDR3: CASSLAQKETQYF. CDR3 DNA: TGTGCCAGCAGCTTAGCACAGAAAGAGACCCAGTACTTC.

This clonotype has a handful of counts. The CDR3: CSQYPGGRQETQYF. The CDR3 DNA reads as TGCAGTCAATACCCGGGGGGACGGCAAGAGACCCAGTACTTC. The V gene is TRBV20-1, the J gene TRBJ2-5; 7 bases match TRBD2. CDR1 DFQATT and CDR2 SNEGSKA come from the germline V gene (reference sequence). Trimming at V came to 8 bases and at J to 2 bases, leaving 11 bases not matched to a gene. The CDR3 has 14 residues.

The chain joins TRBV20-1 to TRBJ2-1; D possibly corresponds to TRBD2 (5 bases). Germline V gives CDR1 DFQATT, CDR2 SNEGSKA (reference sequence). The CDR3 is 14 residues long. V lost 6 bases and J 13 bases, leaving 25 bases between the germline ends. CDR3 sequence (DNA): TGCAGTGCCCAAGACCGGGTACTTGGGGAGACCCAGTTCTTC. It codes for CSAQDRVLGETQFF.

This clonotype was observed a handful of times. The chain couples TRBV12-3 or TRBV12-4 to TRBJ2-5; D gene unclear. V lost 6 bases and J 2 bases, leaving 13 bases between the germline ends. The CDR3 runs 14 residues. CDR3 loop: CASSRTSYQETQYF. For the CDR3, the DNA is TGTGCCAGCAGCCGAACATCGTATCAAGAGACCCAGTACTTC.

J is TRBJ1-4 and V is TRBV7-6; tentative D call: TRBD1 (6 bases). V was cut by 0 bases and J by 6 bases, with 14 bases left in between. The CDR3 is 16 residues long. CDR1 is SGHVS and CDR2 is FNYEAQ in the germline V gene. The CDR3 nucleotides are TGTGCCAGCAGCTTAGCGCTCCACAGGGACGATGAAAAACTGTTTTTT. Its translation is CASSLALHRDDEKLFF.

The chain joins TRBV11-3 to TRBJ2-5; D is tentatively TRBD1 or TRBD2 (5 bases each). Trimming left V 7 bases short and J 5 bases short, with 20 bases between. Germline V gene lookup returns CDR1 SGHNT and CDR2 YENEEA. This CDR3 is 15 amino acids long. In DNA form, the CDR3 reads TGTGCCAGCACCCTAGGGTTCCTAGGGGAGGAGACCCAGTACTTC. Amino acids: CASTLGFLGEETQYF.

This chain connects TRBV29-1 to TRBJ1-4; D call uncertain. V lost 5 bases, J lost 8 bases, and 21 bases lay in between. The germline V gene has CDR1 SQVTM and CDR2 ANQGSEA. The CDR3 has 15 residues. CDR3 in DNA: TGCAGCGTTAGGTCGGGTCAGGCCACCGGGGAAAAACTGTTTTTT. This translates into CSVRSGQATGEKLFF. The full variable domain, in which reference TRBV29-1 and TRBJ1-4 provide the parts outside the CDR3, is SAVISQKPSRDICQRGTSLTIQCQVDSQVTMMFWYRQQPGQSLTLIATANQGSEATYESGFVIDKFPISRPNLTFSTLTVSNMSPEDSSIYLCSVRSGQATGEKLFFGSGTQLSVL.

This chain joins TRBV6-5 and TRBJ2-7, with 8 bases identical to TRBD2. V gave up 4 bases and J gave up 6 bases; unmatched junction bases: 14. Per the germline V gene, CDR1 is MNHEY and CDR2 is SVGAGI. The CDR3 length is 16 residues. Written as DNA, the CDR3 is TGTGCCAGCAGTTCCCCTTTTAGAGCGGGAGTCATCGAGCAGTACTTC. Translating gives CASSSPFRAGVIEQYF.

This chain connects TRBV18 to TRBJ1-1; D ambiguous. V was pared by 3 bases and J by 0 bases, with 8 bases between. This CDR3 contains 14 residues. Germline values: CDR1 KGHSH, CDR2 LQKENI. CDR3 DNA sequence: TGTGCCAGCTCACCTGAGGTTGTGAACACTGAAGCTTTCTTT. It translates to CASSPEVVNTEAFF.

J is TRBJ1-2 and V is TRBV19, with TRBD1 matching 7 bases. The CDR3 length is 15 residues. The germline gives CDR1 LNHDA, CDR2 SQIVND (reference sequence). Trimming cost V 6 bases and J 1 base; bases outside gene matches: 8. CDR3 region: CASRDPGQFNYGYTF. The CDR3 coding sequence is TGTGCCAGTAGAGACCCGGGACAGTTTAACTATGGCTACACCTTC. The whole variable domain, filled in from reference TRBV19 and TRBJ1-2, reads DGGITQSPKYLFRKEGQNVTLSCEQNLNHDAMYWYRQDPGQGLRLIYYSQIVNDFQKGDIAEGYSVSREKKESFPLTVTSAQKNPTAFYLCASRDPGQFNYGYTFGSGTRLTVV.